The 27 T cell receptor beta chains listed next were all sequenced from one sample in a study of cytomegalovirus exposure and HLA in healthy donors. Primers for the PCR totalled 60 Vbeta and 13 Jbeta. Produced via immunoSEQ multiplex PCR; TCRdb's table is partial and in-frame only. The top ten hold approximately 2% of the sample, which has approximately 160,000 clones, 80% to 85% seen once. The material sequenced was PBMCs. The source of these receptors is a human donor in good health.

The V call is TRBV6-6, the J call TRBJ2-7, with D maybe TRBD2 (6 bases). This CDR3 has 14 amino acids. Trimming stripped 6 bases from V and 3 bases from J, with 15 bases between. Per the germline V gene, CDR1 is MNHNY and CDR2 is SVGAGI (reference sequence). CDR3 sequence: CASSPRDRIYEQYF. The CDR3 DNA sequence: TGTGCCAGCAGCCCGCGGGATCGCATCTACGAGCAGTACTTC.

The chain combines TRBV6-5 with TRBJ2-1; D uncertain. The V and J ends lost 4 bases and 1 base respectively, with 11 bases between them. The CDR3 is made up of 15 amino acids. Germline V gene sequence: CDR1 MNHEY, CDR2 SVGAGI. The CDR3 DNA sequence: TGTGCCAGCAGTTCCTTTGTTAGTTCCTACAATGAGCAGTTCTTC. Protein sequence: CASSSFVSSYNEQFF.

This chain connects TRBV18 to TRBJ2-7; tentative D call: TRBD1 (6 bases). With 0 bases removed from V and 2 bases from J, the gap between germline ends came to 11 bases. Germline V lookup: CDR1 KGHSH, CDR2 LQKENI. The CDR3 is 15 residues long. CDR3 region: CASSPPTGSAYEQYF. CDR3 nucleotides: TGTGCCAGCTCACCACCAACAGGGTCCGCCTACGAGCAGTACTTC.

The V call is TRBV7-9, the J call TRBJ1-1, with 10 bases that match TRBD1. The J segment lost 4 bases and the V segment lost 5 bases, leaving 7 bases of the junction unmatched. This CDR3 comprises 15 residues. The germline V gene has CDR1 SEHNR and CDR2 FQNEAQ (reference sequence). Written as DNA, the CDR3 is TGTGCCAGCAGCCTCATCCGGGACAGGGGCACTGAAGCTTTCTTT. Translated, it gives CASSLIRDRGTEAFF.

The rearrangement uses TRBV6-4 and TRBJ2-2, with TRBD1 matching over 8 bases. The CDR3 totals 14 residues. With V trimmed by 6 bases and J by 4 bases, 4 bases remained unmatched. From germline, CDR1 is MRHNA and CDR2 SNTAGT. The CDR3 region is CASRADRGTGELFF. CDR3 DNA: TGTGCCAGCAGGGCCGACAGGGGCACCGGGGAGCTGTTTTTT.

This clone appeared a few times. The chain recombines TRBV5-1 with TRBJ1-2, with D unresolved. The CDR3 spans 14 residues. Germline V gene lookup returns CDR1 SGHRS and CDR2 YFSETQ. The ends were cut back, 0 bases at V and 6 bases at J, with 12 bases in the middle. In DNA form, the CDR3 reads TGCGCCAGCAGCTTGGCACGGGGTGAGGATGGCTACACCTTC. Amino acids: CASSLARGEDGYTF.

This clone turned up a few times. The chain links TRBV5-4 to TRBJ1-4; 9 bases line up with TRBD1. Germline CDR1 SGHNT, CDR2 YYREEE (reference sequence). This CDR3 is built from 14 residues. The V gene end was trimmed by 3 bases and the J gene end by 5 bases; junction bases not matched to a gene: 2. CDR3 DNA: TGTGCCAGCAGCTCGGGACAGGGAAATGAAAAACTGTTTTTT. Translation: CASSSGQGNEKLFF. The full variable domain, in which reference TRBV5-4 and TRBJ1-4 provide the parts outside the CDR3, is ETGVTQSPTHLIKTRGQQVTLRCSSQSGHNTVSWYQQALGQGPQFIFQYYREEENGRGNFPPRFSGLQFPNYSSELNVNALELDDSALYLCASSSGQGNEKLFFGSGTQLSVL.

This clone was seen a handful of times. As DNA, the CDR3 is TGCGCCAGCAGCTTAACATCCACCCTCGCCTACGAGCAGTACTTC. Protein sequence: CASSLTSTLAYEQYF. This chain links TRBV5-1 with TRBJ2-7; D uncertain. The CDR3 runs to 15 residues. V dropped 2 bases and J dropped 2 bases, with 14 bases sitting between them. Germline V gene lookup returns CDR1 SGHRS and CDR2 YFSETQ.

Points on this clone: Other DNA sequences of this sample code for an identical CDR3. This chain links TRBV9 with TRBJ2-1; 8 bases map to TRBD2. From germline, CDR1 is SGDLS and CDR2 YYNGEE. This CDR3 is built from 15 residues. Trimming took 0 bases from V and 4 from J; bases not matched to a gene: 3. CDR3 sequence reads: CASSVAGGPYNEQFF. CDR3 nucleotide sequence: TGTGCCAGCAGCGTAGCGGGGGGGCCATACAATGAGCAGTTCTTC.

The chain couples TRBV4-2 to TRBJ2-2; the match to TRBD2 covers 12 bases. The CDR3 extends over 18 amino acids. Germline values: CDR1 LGHNA, CDR2 YNFKEQ. V shed 4 bases, J shed 5 bases, and the junction held 11 bases outside the gene matches. CDR3 amino acids: CASSPTPTSGGWTGELFF. The CDR3 DNA is TGTGCCAGCAGCCCGACTCCAACTAGCGGGGGGTGGACCGGGGAGCTGTTTTTT.

This chain links TRBV6-6 with TRBJ2-3; D unclear. Trimming took 3 bases from V and 4 from J, leaving 14 bases between them. Germline lookup yields CDR1 MNHNY and CDR2 SVGAGI (reference sequence). This CDR3 spans 15 amino acids. Here the CDR3 reads CASSYSPIAPDTQYF. Written as DNA, the CDR3 is TGTGCCAGCAGTTATTCTCCGATAGCCCCAGATACGCAGTATTTT.

The genes are TRBV5-1 and TRBJ2-7; TRBD2 agrees at 11 bases. CDR3 length equals 14 residues. J lost 6 bases, V lost 3 bases, and 5 bases had no gene match. The germline V gene has CDR1 SGHRS and CDR2 YFSETQ. This CDR3 reads CASSSTSGGGEQYF. The CDR3 DNA sequence: TGCGCCAGCAGCTCTACTAGCGGGGGAGGCGAGCAGTACTTC.

The genes are TRBV5-1 and TRBJ1-2; TRBD1 agrees at 9 bases. The trim removed 4 bases at V and 7 bases at J, leaving 8 bases unmatched. Germline V CDR1 and CDR2: SGHRS, YFSETQ. The CDR3 runs to 14 residues. The CDR3 coding sequence is TGCGCCAGCAGCACCCGGGACAGGGCTATTGGCTACACCTTC. The encoded protein is CASSTRDRAIGYTF.

The V gene is TRBV10-3, the J gene TRBJ1-4; 11 bases fit TRBD1. Germline V CDR1 and CDR2: ENHRY, SYGVKD. V trimming: 2 bases; J trimming: 0 bases; junction bases outside the gene matches: 2. The CDR3 totals 17 residues. CDR3 residues: CAISERGQGATNEKLFF. The CDR3 DNA reads TGTGCCATCAGTGAGAGGGGACAGGGGGCAACTAATGAAAAACTGTTTTTT.

This chain links TRBV19 with TRBJ2-6, with D unresolved. Germline loops: CDR1 LNHDA, CDR2 SQIVND (reference sequence). V lost 2 bases and J 0 bases, leaving 8 bases between the germline ends. This CDR3 is built from 16 residues. This CDR3 is CASSIIRSSGANVLTF. The CDR3 region has the DNA TGTGCCAGTAGTATAATTCGGAGCTCTGGGGCCAACGTCCTGACTTTC.

The chain links TRBV9 to TRBJ2-2, with 8 nucleotides matching TRBD1. The length of the CDR3 is 13 residues. Germline CDR1 and CDR2: SGDLS and YYNGEE. Unmatched junction bases numbered 2, after V lost 3 bases and J lost 7 bases. CDR3 in amino acids: CASSGQGFGELFF. The CDR3 DNA follows: TGTGCCAGCAGCGGACAGGGGTTCGGGGAGCTGTTTTTT. The whole variable domain, remainder taken from reference TRBV9 and TRBJ2-2, is DSGVTQTPKHLITATGQRVTLRCSPRSGDLSVYWYQQSLDQGLQFLIQYYNGEERAKGNILERFSAQQFPDLHSELNLSSLELGDSALYFCASSGQGFGELFFGEGSRLTVL.

This chain links TRBV10-2 with TRBJ1-3; D may be TRBD1 (5 bases). The germline V and J ends were trimmed by 10 bases and 3 bases, with 19 bases remaining between them. CDR1 WSHSY and CDR2 SAAADI come from the germline V gene. This CDR3 contains 15 residues. The CDR3 DNA reads as TGCGCCACCTCCTCAGGGTCAACCCGTGGAAACACCATATATTTT. It specifies CATSSGSTRGNTIYF.

The CDR3 loop is CASSPRQGSRDEQYF. CDR3 in DNA: TGTGCCAGCAGTCCACGACAGGGGTCGAGGGACGAGCAGTACTTC. The chain employs TRBV27 and TRBJ2-7, with 8 positions matching TRBD1. Germline values: CDR1 MNHEY, CDR2 SMNVEV (reference sequence). V gave up 5 bases and J gave up 5 bases; unmatched junction bases: 11. This CDR3 region has 15 residues.

V usage is TRBV27 and J usage is TRBJ1-2; 7 bases fit TRBD1. Unmatched junction bases numbered 9, after V lost 8 bases and J lost 6 bases. This CDR3 contains 13 residues. From germline, CDR1 is MNHEY and CDR2 SMNVEV (reference sequence). The DNA for the CDR3 is TGTGCCAGCTCACCAGACAGGGCCGATGGCTACACCTTC. It encodes CASSPDRADGYTF.

In nucleotides, the CDR3 is TGTGCCAGCAGTTTAGGGGGCCAATCCTACGAGCAGTACTTC. Protein sequence: CASSLGGQSYEQYF. V and J are TRBV6-8 and TRBJ2-7; 7 nucleotides match TRBD1. CDR3 size: 14 residues. The V and J ends lost 4 bases and 1 base, in that order; junction bases with no gene match: 4. Per the germline V gene, CDR1 is MNHGY and CDR2 is SAAAGT.

The rearrangement uses TRBV27 and TRBJ1-2; TRBD1 aligns across 7 bases. Germline V gives CDR1 MNHEY, CDR2 SMNVEV (reference sequence). This CDR3 region has 15 residues. Unmatched junction bases numbered 9, after V lost 6 bases and J lost 2 bases. CDR3 in amino acids: CASSLWGDSNYGYTF. CDR3 coding DNA: TGTGCCAGCAGCCTATGGGGGGACAGCAACTATGGCTACACCTTC.

The chain combines TRBV4-3 with TRBJ2-7, with D unclear. Germline CDR1 and CDR2: LGHNA and YSLEER. V lost 0 bases to trimming and J lost 2 bases, with 8 bases between them. The CDR3 spans 14 residues. The CDR3 nucleotides are TGCGCCAGCAGCCAAGATTTACAGACCTACGAGCAGTACTTC. Translated: CASSQDLQTYEQYF.

This clone has a handful of counts. The chain links TRBV14 to TRBJ1-3; no definite D call. Germline assignment: CDR1 SGHDN and CDR2 FVKESK. V shed 0 bases and J shed 9 bases, with 9 bases lying between them. The CDR3 runs 13 residues. The CDR3 nucleotides are TGTGCCAGCAGCCAAGATCTACTTACCACCATATATTTT. It yields the protein CASSQDLLTTIYF. Variable domain in full (rest from reference TRBV14 and TRBJ1-3): EAGVTQFPSHSVIEKGQTVTLRCDPISGHDNLYWYRRVMGKEIKFLLHFVKESKQDESGMPNNRFLAERTGGTYSTLKVQPAELEDSGVYFCASSQDLLTTIYFGEGSWLTVV.

The chain recombines TRBV7-9 with TRBJ2-7, with TRBD2 matching 14 bases. The CDR3 contains 15 residues. V shed 2 bases and J 7 bases; nucleotides not matched to a gene: 4. The germline V gene encodes CDR1 SEHNR and CDR2 FQNEAQ (reference sequence). CDR3 residues: CASSLTGTSGGEQYF. CDR3 sequence (DNA): TGTGCCAGCAGCTTAACAGGGACTAGCGGGGGTGAGCAGTACTTC.

The V gene is TRBV5-5, the J gene TRBJ1-4; the match to TRBD1 covers 8 bases. The ends lost 5 bases at V and 5 bases at J; junction bases unmatched: 5. Germline V gene sequence: CDR1 SGHKS, CDR2 YYEKEE (reference sequence). This CDR3 has 14 amino acids. The CDR3 here is CASRVQGENEKLFF. The DNA for the CDR3 is TGTGCCAGCAGAGTACAGGGGGAGAATGAAAAACTGTTTTTT.

The chain combines TRBV5-1 with TRBJ2-7; perhaps TRBD2 as D (5 bases). Trimming removed 4 bases from V and 7 bases from J, with 12 bases in between. The germline V gene encodes CDR1 SGHRS and CDR2 YFSETQ. The length of the CDR3 is 12 residues. The CDR3 here is CASSTDPGEQYF. CDR3 DNA: TGCGCCAGCAGCACGGACCCGGGGGAGCAGTACTTC.

The chain links TRBV6-4 to TRBJ2-7; a weak D match, TRBD2 (6 bases). Trimming cost V 8 bases and J 0 bases, with 29 bases left between them. Per germline, CDR1 MRHNA and CDR2 SNTAGT. The CDR3 contains 19 residues. This chain's CDR3 is CASLIISRWPPGSSYEQYF. The CDR3 coding sequence is TGTGCCAGCCTGATTATTTCTCGTTGGCCCCCCGGGAGCTCCTACGAGCAGTACTTC.